The 13 T cell receptor beta chains in this list originate from one sample, sequenced in a study of OX40 agonist ivuxolimab in advanced cancers. Profiled with immunoSEQ multiplex PCR; TCRdb holds only in-frame clones, not every one. Here the sample spans fewer than 80,000 clones, just under 85% being singletons. The source was CD4+ or CD8+ T cells sorted from blood, collected in a trial of the OX40 agonist ivuxolimab. These TCRs come from an adult with an advanced solid tumor such as melanoma, head and neck, liver or kidney cancer.

The genes are TRBV15 and TRBJ1-2; D not certain. Trimming removed 5 bases at V and 6 bases at J, with 13 bases between. Looked up from germline, CDR1 is LNHNV and CDR2 is YYDKDF (reference sequence). This CDR3 has 13 amino acids. The CDR3: CATSPLGQDGYTF. CDR3 bases: TGTGCCACCAGCCCCCTCGGGCAGGATGGCTACACCTTC.

CDR3 coding DNA: TGTGCCAGCAACCTCGCGGGAACGGGGGAGCAGTACTTC. This translates into CASNLAGTGEQYF. The genes are TRBV27 and TRBJ2-5; perhaps TRBD2 as D (6 bases). CDR3 size: 13 residues. Germline CDR1 reads MNHEY; CDR2 reads SMNVEV (reference sequence). Trimming pared 7 bases from V and 11 bases from J, leaving 20 bases between.

CDR3 amino acids: CASRPGQVNIQYF. For the CDR3, the DNA is TGTGCCAGCAGACCCGGTCAGGTAAACATTCAGTACTTC. The rearrangement joins TRBV28 to TRBJ2-4; D is undetermined. The CDR3 covers 13 residues. Germline assignment: CDR1 MDHEN and CDR2 SYDVKM. The V gene lost 6 bases and the J gene lost 6 bases, with 12 bases spanning the gap.

This rearrangement joins TRBV4-2 to TRBJ2-5; 7 bases are a match to TRBD2. J lost 5 bases, V lost 4 bases, and 4 bases had no gene match. The CDR3 is 13 amino acids. CDR1 is LGHNA and CDR2 is YNFKEQ in the germline V gene. DNA of the CDR3: TGTGCCAGCAGCCGTGGCGGGAGCGAGACCCAGTACTTC. Translating it yields CASSRGGSETQYF.

The chain joins TRBV7-2 to TRBJ2-7; no reliable D call. This CDR3 region has 13 residues. V was cut by 1 base and J by 8 bases, with 12 bases left in between. CDR1 SGHTA and CDR2 FQGNSA come from the germline V gene. DNA for the CDR3: TGTGCCAGCAGCTTAGAATGGCGAGACAAGCAGTACTTC. This gives the protein CASSLEWRDKQYF.

The chain couples TRBV5-1 to TRBJ1-1, with D hard to call. Germline V gives CDR1 SGHRS, CDR2 YFSETQ. The V end was cut by 2 bases, the J end by 4 bases, with 18 bases between. This CDR3 has 16 residues. The CDR3 DNA is TGCGCCAGCAGCTTCTCCCCAACGGGTGCCGGCACTGAAGCTTTCTTT. It is translated as CASSFSPTGAGTEAFF.

The chain uses TRBV6-6 and TRBJ1-6; D not resolved. Trimming pared 6 bases from V and 10 bases from J, leaving 16 bases between. Germline CDR1 reads MNHNY; CDR2 reads SVGAGI (reference sequence). CDR3 length: 14 residues. In DNA, the CDR3 is TGTGCCAGCAGCCCCGAAGGCTGGGGATCACCCCTCCACTTT. Translated, it gives CASSPEGWGSPLHF.

This clone was found once. The chain's CDR3 is CASSLSGYGYTF. The CDR3 nucleotides are TGTGCCAGCAGCCTATCAGGGTATGGCTACACCTTC. The V and J genes are TRBV7-2 and TRBJ1-2; a possible D gene is TRBD1 (5 bases). CDR3 length: 12 residues. Per the germline V gene, CDR1 is SGHTA and CDR2 is FQGNSA. Trimming left V 5 bases short and J 5 bases short, with 9 bases between.

The CDR3 reads CASSLDRLGTEAFF. CDR3 nucleotide sequence: TGTGCCAGCAGCTTAGACAGGTTGGGCACTGAAGCTTTCTTT. The gene calls are TRBV11-2 and TRBJ1-1; the D is unclear. Trimming stripped 0 bases from V and 4 bases from J, with 9 bases between. CDR1 is SGHAT, CDR2 FQNNGV, per germline. The CDR3 is 14 amino acids.

This clone came up once. This chain joins TRBV7-9 and TRBJ2-1; the D is unclear. Germline loops: CDR1 SEHNR, CDR2 FQNEAQ (reference sequence). There are 18 residues in the CDR3. Trimming removed 1 base from V and 3 bases from J, with 19 bases in between. DNA for the CDR3: TGTGCCAGCAGCTTAGGAAAAGTGGGTACAAGCTTCTACAATGAGCAGTTCTTC. This sequence encodes CASSLGKVGTSFYNEQFF.

This clone was counted a few times. The chain has TRBV27 and TRBJ2-7; D may be TRBD2 (5 bases). Trimming cost V 6 bases and J 4 bases, with 16 bases left between them. The CDR3 length is 14 residues. In germline, CDR1 is MNHEY, CDR2 SMNVEV (reference sequence). The CDR3 reads CASREVGSIYEQYV. The CDR3 DNA reads as TGTGCCAGCAGGGAAGTTGGGAGTATTTACGAGCAGTACGTC.

The table lists this clone with a few counts. The chain couples TRBV7-9 to TRBJ2-7; D unclear. The germline V and J ends were trimmed by 5 bases and 3 bases, with 8 bases remaining between them. The germline V gene has CDR1 SEHNR and CDR2 FQNEAQ (reference sequence). This CDR3 is built from 12 residues. As DNA, the CDR3 is TGTGCCAGCAGCGAAACGAGCTACGAGCAGTACTTC. Its translation: CASSETSYEQYF.

CDR3 in amino acids: CASSQARLYEQYV. CDR3 DNA: TGTGCCAGCAGCCAAGCCAGGTTATACGAGCAGTACGTC. J is TRBJ2-7 and V is TRBV16; unclear D gene. The germline gives CDR1 KGHSY, CDR2 FQNENV. This CDR3 spans 13 amino acids. Trimming left V 2 bases short and J 4 bases short, with 9 bases between.